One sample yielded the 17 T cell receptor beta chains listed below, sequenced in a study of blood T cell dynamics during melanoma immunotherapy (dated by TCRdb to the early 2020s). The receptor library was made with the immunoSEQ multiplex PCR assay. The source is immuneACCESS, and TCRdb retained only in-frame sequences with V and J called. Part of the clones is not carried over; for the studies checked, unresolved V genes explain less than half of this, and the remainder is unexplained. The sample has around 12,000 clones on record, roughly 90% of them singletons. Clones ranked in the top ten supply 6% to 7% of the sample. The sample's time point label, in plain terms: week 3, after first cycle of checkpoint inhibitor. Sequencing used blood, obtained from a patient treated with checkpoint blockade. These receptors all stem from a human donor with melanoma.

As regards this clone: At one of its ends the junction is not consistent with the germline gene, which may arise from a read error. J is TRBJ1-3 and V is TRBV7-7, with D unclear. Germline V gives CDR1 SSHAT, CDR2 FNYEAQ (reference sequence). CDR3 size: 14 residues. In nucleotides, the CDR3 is TGTGCTAGCAGCTTAGCGCCCTCTGGAAACACCATATATTTT. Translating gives CASSLAPSGNTIYF.

Here the CDR3 reads CASSYSRGNSPLHF. CDR3 sequence (DNA): TGTGCCAGCAGTTACTCCCGGGGGAATTCACCCCTCCACTTT. This chain uses TRBV6-5 with TRBJ1-6; tentatively, D is TRBD1 (5 bases). V was shortened by 0 bases and J by 7 bases, with 7 bases between the two germline ends. Germline V CDR1 and CDR2: MNHEY, SVGAGI. CDR3 size: 14 residues.

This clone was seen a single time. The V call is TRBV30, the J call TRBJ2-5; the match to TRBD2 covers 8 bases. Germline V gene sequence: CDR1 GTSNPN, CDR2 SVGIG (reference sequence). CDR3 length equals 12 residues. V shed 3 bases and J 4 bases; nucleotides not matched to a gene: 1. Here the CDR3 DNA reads TGTGCCTGGAGCGCGGGGGGAGAGACCCAGTACTTC. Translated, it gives CAWSAGGETQYF. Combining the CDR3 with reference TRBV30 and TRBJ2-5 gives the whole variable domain SQTIHQWPATLVQPVGSPLSLECTVEGTSNPNLYWYRQAAGRGLQLLFYSVGIGQISSEVPQNLSASRPQDRQFILSSKKLLLSDSGFYLCAWSAGGETQYFGPGTRLLVL.

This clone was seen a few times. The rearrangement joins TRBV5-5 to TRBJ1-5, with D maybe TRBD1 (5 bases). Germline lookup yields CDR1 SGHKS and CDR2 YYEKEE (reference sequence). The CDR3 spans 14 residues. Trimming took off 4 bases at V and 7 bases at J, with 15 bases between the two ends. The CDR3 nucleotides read TGTGCCAGCAGCCCTGACAGTCTTTACCAGCCCCAGCATTTT. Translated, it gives CASSPDSLYQPQHF.

CDR3 DNA sequence: TGTGCCAGCAGTTACTCTTGTTTGCGCTCTGGAAACACCATATATTTT. Amino acids: CASSYSCLRSGNTIYF. The chain couples TRBV6-5 to TRBJ1-3; D uncertain. V was clipped by 0 bases and J by 0 bases, with 9 bases between them. Per germline, CDR1 MNHEY and CDR2 SVGAGI. The CDR3 totals 16 residues.

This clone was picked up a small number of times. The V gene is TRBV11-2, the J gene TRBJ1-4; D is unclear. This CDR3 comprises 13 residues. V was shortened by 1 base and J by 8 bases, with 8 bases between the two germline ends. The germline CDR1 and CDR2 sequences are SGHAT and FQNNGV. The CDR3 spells CASSLARWEKLFF. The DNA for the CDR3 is TGTGCCAGCAGCTTAGCCCGATGGGAAAAACTGTTTTTT. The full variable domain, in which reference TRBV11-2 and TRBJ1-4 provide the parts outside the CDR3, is EAGVAQSPRYKIIEKRQSVAFWCNPISGHATLYWYQQILGQGPKLLIQFQNNGVVDDSQLPKDRFSAERLKGVDSTLKIQPAKLEDSAVYLCASSLARWEKLFFGSGTQLSVL.

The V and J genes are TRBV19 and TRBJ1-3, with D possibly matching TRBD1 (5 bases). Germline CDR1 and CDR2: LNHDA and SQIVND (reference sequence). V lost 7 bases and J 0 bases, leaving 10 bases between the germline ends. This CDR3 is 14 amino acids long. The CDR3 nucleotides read TGTGCCAGTAACCCACAGGTCTCTGGAAACACCATATATTTT. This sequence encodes CASNPQVSGNTIYF.

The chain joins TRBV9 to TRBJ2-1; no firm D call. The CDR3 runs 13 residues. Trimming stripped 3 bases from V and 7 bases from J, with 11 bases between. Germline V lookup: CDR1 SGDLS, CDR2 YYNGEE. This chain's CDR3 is CASSEHTWNEQFF. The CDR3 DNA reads TGTGCCAGCAGCGAACATACGTGGAATGAGCAGTTCTTC.

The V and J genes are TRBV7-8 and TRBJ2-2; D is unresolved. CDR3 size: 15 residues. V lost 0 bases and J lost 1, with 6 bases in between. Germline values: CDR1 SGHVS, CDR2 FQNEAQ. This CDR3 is CASSLARMNTGELFF. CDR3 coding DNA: TGTGCCAGCAGCTTAGCACGAATGAACACCGGGGAGCTGTTTTTT.

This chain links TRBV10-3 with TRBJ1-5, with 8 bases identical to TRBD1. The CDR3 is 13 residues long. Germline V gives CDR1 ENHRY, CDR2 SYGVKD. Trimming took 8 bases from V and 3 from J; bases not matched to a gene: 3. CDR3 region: CAIRDRTNQPQHF. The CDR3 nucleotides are TGTGCCATCCGGGACAGGACCAATCAGCCCCAGCATTTT.

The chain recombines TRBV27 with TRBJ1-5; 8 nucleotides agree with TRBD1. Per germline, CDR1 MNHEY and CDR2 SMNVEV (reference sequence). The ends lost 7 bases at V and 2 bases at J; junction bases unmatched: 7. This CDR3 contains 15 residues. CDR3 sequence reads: CASTRTGIGNQPQHF. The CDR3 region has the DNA TGTGCCAGCACGAGGACAGGGATCGGCAATCAGCCCCAGCATTTT.

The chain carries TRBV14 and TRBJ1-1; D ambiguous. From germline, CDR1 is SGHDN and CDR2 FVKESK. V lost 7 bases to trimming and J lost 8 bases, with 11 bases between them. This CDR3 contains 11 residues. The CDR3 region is CASKTAEEAFF. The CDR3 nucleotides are TGTGCCAGCAAGACGGCGGAAGAAGCTTTCTTT. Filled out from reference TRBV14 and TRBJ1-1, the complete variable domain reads EAGVTQFPSHSVIEKGQTVTLRCDPISGHDNLYWYRRVMGKEIKFLLHFVKESKQDESGMPNNRFLAERTGGTYSTLKVQPAELEDSGVYFCASKTAEEAFFGQGTRLTVV.

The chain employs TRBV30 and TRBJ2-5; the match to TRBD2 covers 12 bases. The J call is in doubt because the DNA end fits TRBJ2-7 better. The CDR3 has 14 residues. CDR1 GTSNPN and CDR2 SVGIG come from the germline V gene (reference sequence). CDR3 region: CAWSLAGGIYEQYF. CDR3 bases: TGTGCCTGGAGTCTAGCGGGGGGGATCTACGAGCAGTACTTC.

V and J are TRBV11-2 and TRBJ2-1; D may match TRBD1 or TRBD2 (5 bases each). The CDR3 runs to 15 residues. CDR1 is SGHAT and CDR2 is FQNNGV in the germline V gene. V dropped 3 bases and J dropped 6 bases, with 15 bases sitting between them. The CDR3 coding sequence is TGTGCCAGCAGCTTGACGGATGGGGGTCTCAATGAGCAGTTCTTC. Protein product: CASSLTDGGLNEQFF.

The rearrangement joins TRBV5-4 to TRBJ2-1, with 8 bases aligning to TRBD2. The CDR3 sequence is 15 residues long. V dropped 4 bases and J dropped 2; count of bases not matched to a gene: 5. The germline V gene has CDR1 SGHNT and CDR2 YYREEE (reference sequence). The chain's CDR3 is CASSRSGDPYNEQFF. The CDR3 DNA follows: TGTGCCAGCAGCCGTAGCGGGGACCCCTACAATGAGCAGTTCTTC.

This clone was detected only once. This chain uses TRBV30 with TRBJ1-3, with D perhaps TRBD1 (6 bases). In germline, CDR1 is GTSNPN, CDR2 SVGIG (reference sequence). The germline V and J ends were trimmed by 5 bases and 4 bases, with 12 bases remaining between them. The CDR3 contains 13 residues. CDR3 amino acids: CAWGSGVGNTIYF. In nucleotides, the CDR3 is TGTGCCTGGGGATCAGGGGTCGGAAACACCATATATTTT.

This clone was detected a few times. For the CDR3, the DNA is TGTGCCAGCGGAGGTGTTTACTCCTACGAGCAGTACTTC. Translating it yields CASGGVYSYEQYF. V is TRBV2 and J is TRBJ2-7; tentative D call: TRBD2 (5 bases). V lost 8 bases and J 0 bases, leaving 11 bases between the germline ends. Per germline, CDR1 SNHLY and CDR2 FYNNEI. This CDR3 has 13 amino acids. The entire variable domain, with the rest obtained from reference TRBV2 and TRBJ2-7, is as follows: EPEVTQTPSHQVTQMGQEVILRCVPISNHLYFYWYRQILGQKVEFLVSFYNNEISEKSEIFDDQFSVERPDGSNFTLKIRSTKLEDSAMYFCASGGVYSYEQYFGPGTRLTVT.